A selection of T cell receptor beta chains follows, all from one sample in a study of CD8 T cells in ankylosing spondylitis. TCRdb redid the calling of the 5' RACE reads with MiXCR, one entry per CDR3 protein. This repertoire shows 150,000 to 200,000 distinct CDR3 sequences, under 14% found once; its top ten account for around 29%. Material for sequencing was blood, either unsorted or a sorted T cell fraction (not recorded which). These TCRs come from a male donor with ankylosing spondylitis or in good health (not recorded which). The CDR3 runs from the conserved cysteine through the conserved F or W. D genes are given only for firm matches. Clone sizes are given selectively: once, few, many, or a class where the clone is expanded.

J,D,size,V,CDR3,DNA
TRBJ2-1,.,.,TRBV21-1,CASSKRQRRFSNEQFF,TGTGCCAGCAGCAAAAGACAGCGGAGGTTTAGCAATGAGCAGTTCTTC
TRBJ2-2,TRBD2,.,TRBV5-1,CASSLVGGRAGGELFF,TGCGCCAGCAGCTTGGTCGGCGGGAGGGCCGGCGGGGAGCTGTTTTTT
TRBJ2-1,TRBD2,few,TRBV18,CASSPLPAGGPNEQFF,TGTGCCAGCTCACCCTTACCAGCGGGAGGTCCCAATGAGCAGTTCTTC
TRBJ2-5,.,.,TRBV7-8,CASSLEGGGRQETQYF,TGTGCCAGCAGCTTAGAGGGGGGAGGCCGCCAAGAGACCCAGTACTTC
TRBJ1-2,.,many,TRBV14,CASSHNYGYTF,TGTGCCAGCAGCCATAACTATGGCTACACCTTC
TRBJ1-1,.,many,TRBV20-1,CSAPGVGGTEAFF,TGCAGTGCGCCAGGGGTCGGGGGCACTGAAGCTTTCTTT
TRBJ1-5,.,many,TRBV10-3,CAISEKQGLNNQPQHF,TGTGCCATCAGTGAGAAGCAGGGTCTTAACAATCAGCCCCAGCATTTT
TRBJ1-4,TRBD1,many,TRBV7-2,CASSLHRGDEKLFF,TGTGCCAGCAGCTTACACAGGGGTGATGAAAAACTGTTTTTT
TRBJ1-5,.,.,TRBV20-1,CSLKHHRVSNQPQHF,TGCAGCCTAAAGCATCACCGCGTGAGCAATCAGCCCCAGCATTTT
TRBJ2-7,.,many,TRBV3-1,CASSQSGLAYEQYF,TGTGCCAGCAGCCAATCGGGTTTGGCTTACGAGCAGTACTTC
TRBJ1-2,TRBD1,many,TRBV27,CASSSGTGGASYYGYTF,TGTGCCAGCAGTTCTGGGACAGGGGGCGCCAGTTACTATGGCTACACCTTC
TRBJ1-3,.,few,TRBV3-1,CASSQEQNSGNTIYF,TGTGCCAGCAGCCAAGAACAGAACTCTGGAAACACCATATATTTT
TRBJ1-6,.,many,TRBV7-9,CASSLVMGPLHF,TGTGCCAGCAGCTTAGTTATGGGTCCCCTCCACTTT
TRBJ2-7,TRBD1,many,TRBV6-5,CASSYRGLSYEQYF,TGTGCCAGCAGTTACAGGGGGCTAAGCTACGAGCAGTACTTC
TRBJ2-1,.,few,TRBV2,CASRGINNEQFF,TGTGCCAGCAGAGGGATTAACAATGAGCAGTTCTTC
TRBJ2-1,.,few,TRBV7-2,CASSRQYNEQFF,TGTGCCAGCAGCAGACAATACAATGAGCAGTTCTTC
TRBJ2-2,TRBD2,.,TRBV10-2,CASSESASGNTGELFF,TGCGCCAGCAGTGAGAGTGCTAGCGGAAACACCGGGGAGCTGTTTTTT
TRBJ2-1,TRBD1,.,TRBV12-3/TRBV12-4,CAFCLVGGAGTGSYNEQFF,TGTGCCTTCTGTTTAGTAGGGGGCGCAGGGACGGGGTCCTACAATGAGCAGTTCTTC
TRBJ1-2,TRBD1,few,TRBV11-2,CASSLRTGPGLYGYTF,TGTGCCAGCAGCTTGAGGACAGGGCCGGGACTATATGGCTACACCTTC
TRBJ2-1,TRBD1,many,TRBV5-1,CASSLWQGVSYNEQFF,TGCGCCAGCAGCTTGTGGCAGGGGGTCTCCTACAATGAGCAGTTCTTC
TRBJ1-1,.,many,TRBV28,CASSLYRLQNTEAFF,TGTGCCAGCAGTTTATACAGGTTACAGAACACTGAAGCTTTCTTT
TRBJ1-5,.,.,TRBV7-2,CASSQDNRVAQPQHF,TGTGCCAGCAGCCAAGACAACAGGGTGGCTCAGCCCCAGCATTTT
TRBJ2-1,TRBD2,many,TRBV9,CASSARGTRRESEQFF,TGTGCCAGCAGCGCGAGAGGGACTAGGAGGGAGAGTGAGCAGTTCTTC
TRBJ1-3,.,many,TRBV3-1,CASSLAGSNSGNTIYF,TGTGCCAGCAGCCTAGCCGGGTCCAACTCTGGAAACACCATATATTTT
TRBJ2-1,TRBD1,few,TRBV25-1,CASSSQGSTYNEQFF,TGTGCCAGCAGTTCACAGGGGTCCACCTACAATGAGCAGTTCTTC
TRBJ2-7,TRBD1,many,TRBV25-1,CASSPHRGQGYEQYF,TGTGCCAGCAGTCCACACAGGGGACAGGGTTACGAGCAGTACTTC
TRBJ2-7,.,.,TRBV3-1,CASSQTQGTYEQYF,TGTGCCAGCAGCCAAACACAGGGAACCTACGAGCAGTACTTC
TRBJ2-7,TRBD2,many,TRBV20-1,CSARGGSYYEQYF,TGCAGTGCTAGGGGCGGGAGTTATTACGAGCAGTACTTC
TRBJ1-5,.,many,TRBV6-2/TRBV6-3,CASSYSGGGNQPQHF,TGTGCCAGCAGTTACTCCGGGGGTGGGAATCAGCCCCAGCATTTT
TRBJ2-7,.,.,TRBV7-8,CASTSYTSGGGEQYF,TGTGCCAGCACCTCTTATACTAGTGGAGGGGGAGAGCAGTACTTC
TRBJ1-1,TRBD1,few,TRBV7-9,CASSLVGQGVTEAFF,TGTGCCAGCAGCTTAGTGGGACAGGGGGTCACTGAAGCTTTCTTT
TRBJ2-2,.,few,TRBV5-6,CASSKTPNTGELFF,TGTGCCAGCAGCAAGACACCGAACACCGGGGAGCTGTTTTTT
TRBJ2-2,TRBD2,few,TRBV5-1,CASSAQLAGGIANTGELFF,TGCGCCAGCAGCGCCCAACTAGCGGGGGGGATCGCGAACACCGGGGAGCTGTTTTTT
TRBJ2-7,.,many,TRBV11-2,CASRTLRGRVSREQYF,TGTGCCAGCAGGACATTGCGGGGGCGCGTTAGTCGCGAGCAGTACTTC